This T cell receptor (beta chain) was sequenced in a study of blood T cell repertoires in COVID-19. As for the study in general: The United States, Italy and Spain supplied acute and convalescent COVID-19 samples. T cells, B-cell-depleted T cells, or PBMCs supplied cDNA or gDNA.

Authors' processing steps: The authors estimated nucleated cell counts from reference gene primer amplification. Some clones are missing from TCRdb's copy, which holds only in-frame ones; the method was immunoSEQ multiplex PCR. V, J and clone size were drawn from that table, and D and trimming were deduced from the DNA. Of some 100,000 clones listed, nearly 90% are singletons. J was trimmed by 1 base and V by 3 bases; bases with no gene match: 6. Germline loops: CDR1 GTSNPN, CDR2 SVGIG (reference sequence). The CDR3 consists of 15 residues. This chain uses TRBV30 with TRBJ1-5; 7 nucleotides line up with TRBD1. This sequence originates from a woman of 80 years or more with active COVID-19. Sequencing input: peripheral blood. CDR3 nucleotides: TGTGCCTGGAGCGGCGACAGGGTCAGCAATCAGCCCCAGCATTTT. Translation gives CAWSGDRVSNQPQHF.